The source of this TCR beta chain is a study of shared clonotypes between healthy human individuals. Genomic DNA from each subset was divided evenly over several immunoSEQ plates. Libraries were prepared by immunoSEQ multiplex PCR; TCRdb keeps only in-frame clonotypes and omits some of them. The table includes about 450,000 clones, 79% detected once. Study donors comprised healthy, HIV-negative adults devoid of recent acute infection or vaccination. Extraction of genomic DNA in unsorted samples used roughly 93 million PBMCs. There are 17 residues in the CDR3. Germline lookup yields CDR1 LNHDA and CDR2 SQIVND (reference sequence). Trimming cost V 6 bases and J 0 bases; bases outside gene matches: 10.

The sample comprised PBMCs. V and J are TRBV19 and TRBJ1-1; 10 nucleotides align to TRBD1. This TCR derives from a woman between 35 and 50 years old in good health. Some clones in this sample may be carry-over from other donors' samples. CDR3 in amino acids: CASSKRQGALMNTEAFF. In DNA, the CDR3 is TGTGCCAGTAGCAAGCGACAGGGGGCACTTATGAACACTGAAGCTTTCTTT.